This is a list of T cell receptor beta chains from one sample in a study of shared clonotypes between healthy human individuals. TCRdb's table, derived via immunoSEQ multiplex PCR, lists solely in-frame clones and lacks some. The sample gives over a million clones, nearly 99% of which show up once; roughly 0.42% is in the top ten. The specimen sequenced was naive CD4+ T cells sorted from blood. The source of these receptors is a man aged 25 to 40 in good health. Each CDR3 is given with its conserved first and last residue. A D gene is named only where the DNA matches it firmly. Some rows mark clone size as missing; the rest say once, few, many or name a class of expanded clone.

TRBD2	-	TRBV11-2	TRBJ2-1	TGTGCCAGCAGCTCGTTAGCGGGAGTTTACAATGAGCAGTTCTTC	CASSSLAGVYNEQFF
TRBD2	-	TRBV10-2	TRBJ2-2	TGCGCCAGCACCGAGACTAGCGGGGGATCGAACACCGGGGAGCTGTTTTTT	CASTETSGGSNTGELFF
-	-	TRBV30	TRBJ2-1	TGTGCCTGGGACAGAAACAATGAGCAGTTCTTC	CAWDRNNEQFF
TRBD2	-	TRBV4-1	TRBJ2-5	TGCGCCAGCAGCCTCATGCCAGCGGGAGGTCAAGAGACCCAGTACTTC	CASSLMPAGGQETQYF
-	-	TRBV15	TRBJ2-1	TGTGCCACCAGCAGAGACTCGCGGGAGCAGTTCTTC	CATSRDSREQFF
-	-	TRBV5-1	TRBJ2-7	TGCGCCAGCAGCGTCCAGTCGGCGGCAATAAGCTCCTACGAGCAGTACTTC	CASSVQSAAISSYEQYF
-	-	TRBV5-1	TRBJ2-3	TGCGCCAGCAGCTTGGAGGTACTCCCTAGCACAGATACGCAGTATTTT	CASSLEVLPSTDTQYF
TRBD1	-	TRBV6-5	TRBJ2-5	TGTGCCAGCAGGGACAGGACGTACCAAGAGACCCAGTACTTC	CASRDRTYQETQYF
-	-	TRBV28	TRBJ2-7	TGTGCCAGCAGTCCCTCGTCCTACGAGCAGTACTTC	CASSPSSYEQYF
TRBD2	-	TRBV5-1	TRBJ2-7	TGCGCCAGCAGCCATAGACTAGCGGGCGACTACGAGCAGTACTTC	CASSHRLAGDYEQYF
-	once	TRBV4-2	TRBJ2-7	TGTGCCAGCAGCCAACCTCTGAGCTCCTACGAGCAGTACTTC	CASSQPLSSYEQYF
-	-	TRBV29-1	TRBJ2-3	TGCAGCGTTCGTTTTAGGGGCACAGATACGCAGTATTTT	CSVRFRGTDTQYF
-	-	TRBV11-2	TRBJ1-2	TGTGCCAGCAGCTTAGTTCAGCGGGGAGTACGTGGCTACACCTTC	CASSLVQRGVRGYTF
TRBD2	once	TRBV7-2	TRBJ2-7	TGTGCCAGCAGGGATCCCGGGGGGTACGAGCAGTACTTC	CASRDPGGYEQYF
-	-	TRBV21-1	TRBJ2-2	TGTGCCACCCCGGACGGGGCGCCACTCGGGGAGCTGTTTTTT	CATPDGAPLGELFF
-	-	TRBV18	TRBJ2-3	TGTGCCAGCTCACGGACATTTAGCACAGATACGCAGTATTTT	CASSRTFSTDTQYF
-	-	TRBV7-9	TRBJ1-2	TGTGCCAGCAGCTTATTCTCATTTGGTGGCTACACCTTC	CASSLFSFGGYTF
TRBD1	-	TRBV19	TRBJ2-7	TGTGCCAGTAGCCGACAGGGTGGGGTCGCCGAGCAGTACTTC	CASSRQGGVAEQYF
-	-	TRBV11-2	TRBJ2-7	TGTGCCAGCACCCCCTCCCCCGCACTAGTTTACGAGCAGTACTTC	CASTPSPALVYEQYF
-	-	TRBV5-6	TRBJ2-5	TGTGCCAGCAGCTTCCTCGGGACTTTTAAGGAAGAGACCCAGTACTTC	CASSFLGTFKEETQYF
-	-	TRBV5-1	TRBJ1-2	TGCGCCAGCAGCTTGGTGGGGCAGGGCGGTGGCTACACCTTC	CASSLVGQGGGYTF
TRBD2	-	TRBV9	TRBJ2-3	TGTGCCAGCAGCGTCCTTGGGCTAGCGGGAGATGACACAGATACGCAGTATTTT	CASSVLGLAGDDTDTQYF
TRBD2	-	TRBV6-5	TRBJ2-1	TGTGCCAGCAGTTACCGGACTAGACTAGAGCAGTTCTTC	CASSYRTRLEQFF
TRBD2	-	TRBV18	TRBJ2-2	TGTGCCAGCTCACTAACAAGAGCTAGCGGGGCTCCCGGGGAGCTGTTTTTT	CASSLTRASGAPGELFF
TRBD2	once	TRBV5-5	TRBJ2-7	TGTGCCAGCAGCTTGGGGCTAGCGGGACCCTACGAGCAGTACTTC	CASSLGLAGPYEQYF
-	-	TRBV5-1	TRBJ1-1	TGCGCCAGCAGCTTGGTTTGGACAGCAAACACTGAAGCTTTCTTT	CASSLVWTANTEAFF
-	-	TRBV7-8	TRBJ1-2	TGTGCCATACGATCAGGGGTGTCCTATGGCTACACCTTC	CAIRSGVSYGYTF
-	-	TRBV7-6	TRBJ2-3	TGTGCCAGCAGCTTAGTGGCGACGAGCACAGATACGCAGTATTTT	CASSLVATSTDTQYF
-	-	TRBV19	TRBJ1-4	TGTGCCAGTAATCCACCCGGCGGACGGAGTAATGAAAAACTGTTTTTT	CASNPPGGRSNEKLFF
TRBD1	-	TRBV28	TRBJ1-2	TGTGCCAGCAGTTTGGGACAGGGCCACTATGGCTACACCTTC	CASSLGQGHYGYTF
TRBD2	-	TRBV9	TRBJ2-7	TGTGCCAGCAGCCCCCGACTAGCGGGAGGGGTTGAGCAGTACTTC	CASSPRLAGGVEQYF
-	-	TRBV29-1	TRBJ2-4	TGCAGCGTTCAAGTGGAACCGAACGGTATTCAGTACTTC	CSVQVEPNGIQYF
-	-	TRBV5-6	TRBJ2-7	TGTGCCAGCAGCTCCACCGGGACGGGATTCTACGAGCAGTACTTC	CASSSTGTGFYEQYF
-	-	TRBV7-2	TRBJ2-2	TGTGCCAGCAGCTTAGAGATCGGGGAGCTGTTTTTT	CASSLEIGELFF
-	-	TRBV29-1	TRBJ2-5	TGCAGCGTACGGGACTTTTTACAAGAGACCCAGTACTTC	CSVRDFLQETQYF
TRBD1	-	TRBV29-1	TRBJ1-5	TGCAGCGTTGTCCTCGGACAGGGGGGGCCCAATCAGCCCCAGCATTTT	CSVVLGQGGPNQPQHF
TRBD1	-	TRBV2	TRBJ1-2	TGTGCCAGGATCAGAGACAGGGACTATGGCTACACCTTC	CARIRDRDYGYTF
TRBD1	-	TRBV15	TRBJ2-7	TGTGCCACCAAGCCCGGGACAGCAATCTCCGAGCAGTACTTC	CATKPGTAISEQYF
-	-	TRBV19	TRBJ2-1	TGTGCCACCAACTCCAGGCCGGGTGGGCAGTTCTTC	CATNSRPGGQFF
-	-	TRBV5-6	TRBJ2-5	TGTGCCAGCAGCTTGGGGAAAGGGACGGGAGAGACCCAGTACTTC	CASSLGKGTGETQYF
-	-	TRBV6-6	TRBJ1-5	TGTGCCAGCAAGGGGCCCAATCAGCCCCAGCATTTT	CASKGPNQPQHF
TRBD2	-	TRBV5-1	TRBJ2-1	TGCGCCAGCAGCTTGGAGGGACTAGCGGTGACGGATAGGTTCTTC	CASSLEGLAVTDRFF
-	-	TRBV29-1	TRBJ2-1	TGCAGTGTTGGCCTAGAAGGGTACAATGAGCAGTTCTTC	CSVGLEGYNEQFF
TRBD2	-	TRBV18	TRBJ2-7	TGTGCCAGCTCAAGTTTAGCGGGAGTTGTTTCCTACGAGCAGTACTTC	CASSSLAGVVSYEQYF
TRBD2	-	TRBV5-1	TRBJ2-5	TGCGCCAGCAGCTGGTCGGGACTAGCGGGAGGAGAGACCCAGTACTTC	CASSWSGLAGGETQYF
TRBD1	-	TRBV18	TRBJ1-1	TGTGCCAGCTCACCCCAGGGGGTCGGTGAAGCTTTCTTT	CASSPQGVGEAFF
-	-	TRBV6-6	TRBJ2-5	TGTGCCAGCAGTTACGCGCACAATCAAGAGACCCAGTACTTC	CASSYAHNQETQYF
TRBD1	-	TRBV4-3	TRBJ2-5	TGCGCCAGCAGCCAAGATTTGGACAGGGCAGAGACCCAGTACTTC	CASSQDLDRAETQYF
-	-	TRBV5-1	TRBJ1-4	TGCGCCAGCAGCTTGACATTCCGGGGAGGGGTTCAGGAAAAACTGTTTTTT	CASSLTFRGGVQEKLFF
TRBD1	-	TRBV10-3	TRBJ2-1	TGTGCCATCAGTGAGTCCACCCCAGGACAGGGGGCGGGGGAGCAGTTCTTC	CAISESTPGQGAGEQFF
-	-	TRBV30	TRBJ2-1	TGTGCCTGGAGTGTGGACAGCTACAATGAGCAGTTCTTC	CAWSVDSYNEQFF
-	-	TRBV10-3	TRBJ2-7	TGTGCCATCAGTGAGTCGCCGTTGTTCGCGTACGAGCAGTACTTC	CAISESPLFAYEQYF
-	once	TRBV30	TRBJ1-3	TGTGCCTGGCGTCAGGTACTTCGTGGAAACACCATATATTTT	CAWRQVLRGNTIYF
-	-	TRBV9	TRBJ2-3	TGTGCCAGCAGCACCGACGGTACCCGGTTGGGTTCCGATACGCAGTATTTT	CASSTDGTRLGSDTQYF